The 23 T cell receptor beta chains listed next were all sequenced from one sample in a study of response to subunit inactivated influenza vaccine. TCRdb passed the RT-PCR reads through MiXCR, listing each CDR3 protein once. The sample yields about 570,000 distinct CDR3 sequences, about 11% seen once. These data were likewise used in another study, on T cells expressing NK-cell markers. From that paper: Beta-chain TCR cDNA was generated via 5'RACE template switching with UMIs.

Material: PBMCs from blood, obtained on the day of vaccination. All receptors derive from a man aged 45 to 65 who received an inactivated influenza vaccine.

The CDR3, as DNA: TGTGCCAGCAGCTTAGGGAGGACAGGGGACTACGAGCAGTACTTC. The encoded protein is CASSLGRTGDYEQYF. This chain connects TRBV11-1 to TRBJ2-7, with 9 bases that match TRBD1. Germline trimming cut 1 base from V and 3 bases from J; bases unmatched to any gene: 4. In germline, CDR1 is SGHAT, CDR2 FQDESV (reference sequence). The CDR3 has 15 residues. Complete variable domain (other parts from reference TRBV11-1 and TRBJ2-7): EAEVAQSPRYKITEKSQAVAFWCDPISGHATLYWYRQILGQGPELLVQFQDESVVDDSQLPKDRFSAERLKGVDSTLKIQPAELGDSAMYLCASSLGRTGDYEQYFGPGTRLTVT.

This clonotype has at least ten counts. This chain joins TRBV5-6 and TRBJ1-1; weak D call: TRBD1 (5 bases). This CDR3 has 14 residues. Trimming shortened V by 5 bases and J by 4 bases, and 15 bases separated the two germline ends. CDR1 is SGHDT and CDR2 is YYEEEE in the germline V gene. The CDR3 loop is CASSTPGASTEAFF. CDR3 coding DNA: TGTGCCAGCAGTACACCCGGGGCGAGCACTGAAGCTTTCTTT.

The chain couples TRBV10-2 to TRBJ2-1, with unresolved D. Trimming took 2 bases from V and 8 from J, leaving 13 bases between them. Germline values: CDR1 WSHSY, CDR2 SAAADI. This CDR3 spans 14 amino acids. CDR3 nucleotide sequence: TGCGCCAGCAGTGAGCGGGCAACGATGGATGAGCAGTTCTTC. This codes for CASSERATMDEQFF.

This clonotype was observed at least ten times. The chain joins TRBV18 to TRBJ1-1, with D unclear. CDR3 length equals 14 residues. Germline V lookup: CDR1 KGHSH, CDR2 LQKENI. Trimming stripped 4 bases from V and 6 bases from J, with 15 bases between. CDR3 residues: CASSQGQLGPEAFF. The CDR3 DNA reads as TGTGCCAGCTCACAAGGGCAGTTAGGACCTGAAGCTTTCTTT.

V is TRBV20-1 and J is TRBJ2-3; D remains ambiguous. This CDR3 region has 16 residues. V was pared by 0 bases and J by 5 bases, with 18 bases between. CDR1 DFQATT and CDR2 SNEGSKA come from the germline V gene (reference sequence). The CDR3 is CSARDVIAPEVDTQYF. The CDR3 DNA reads TGCAGTGCTAGAGATGTGATAGCTCCTGAAGTAGATACGCAGTATTTT.

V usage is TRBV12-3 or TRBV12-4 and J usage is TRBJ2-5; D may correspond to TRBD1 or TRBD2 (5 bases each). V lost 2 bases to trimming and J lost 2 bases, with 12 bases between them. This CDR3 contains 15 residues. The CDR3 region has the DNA TGTGCCAGCAGTTTAATCGGGGCAGCTCAAGAGACCCAGTACTTC. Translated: CASSLIGAAQETQYF.

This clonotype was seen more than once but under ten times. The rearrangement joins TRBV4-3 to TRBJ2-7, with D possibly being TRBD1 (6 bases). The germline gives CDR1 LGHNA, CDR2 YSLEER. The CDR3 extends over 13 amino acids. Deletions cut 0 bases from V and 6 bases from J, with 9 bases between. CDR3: CASSQEPGAEQYF. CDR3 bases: TGCGCCAGCAGCCAAGAGCCAGGGGCCGAGCAGTACTTC.

CDR3 sequence (DNA): TGTGCCAGCAGTTTAGACGTAGCGGGAGGACCACGGCATGGGGAGCTGTTTTTT. Translated: CASSLDVAGGPRHGELFF. V usage is TRBV28 and J usage is TRBJ2-2; TRBD2 matches at 10 bases. The V gene's germline CDR1 is MDHEN and CDR2 SYDVKM. The CDR3 loop spans 18 amino acids. V lost 2 bases and J lost 8; bases outside the gene matches: 14.

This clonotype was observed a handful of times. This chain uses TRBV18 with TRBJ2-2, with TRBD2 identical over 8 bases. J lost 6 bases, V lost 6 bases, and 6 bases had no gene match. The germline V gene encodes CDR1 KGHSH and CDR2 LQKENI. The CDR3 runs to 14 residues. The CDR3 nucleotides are TGTGCCAGCTCTCAGCGGGAGACGCCCGGGGAGCTGTTTTTT. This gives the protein CASSQRETPGELFF. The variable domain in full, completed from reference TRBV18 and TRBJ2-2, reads NAGVMQNPRHLVRRRGQEARLRCSPMKGHSHVYWYRQLPEEGLKFMVYLQKENIIDESGMPKERFSAEFPKEGPSILRIQQVVRGDSAAYFCASSQRETPGELFFGEGSRLTVL.

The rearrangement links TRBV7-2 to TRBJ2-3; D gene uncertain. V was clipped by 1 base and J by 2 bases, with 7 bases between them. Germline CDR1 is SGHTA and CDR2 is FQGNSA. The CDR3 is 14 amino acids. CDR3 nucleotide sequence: TGTGCCAGCAGCTTAGTAATCCTCACAGATACGCAGTATTTT. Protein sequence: CASSLVILTDTQYF.

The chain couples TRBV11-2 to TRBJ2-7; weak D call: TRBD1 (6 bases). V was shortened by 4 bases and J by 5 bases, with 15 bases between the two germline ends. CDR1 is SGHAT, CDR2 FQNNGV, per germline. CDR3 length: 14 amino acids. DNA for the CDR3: TGTGCCAGCAGCTCAGCCGCAACAGGGAACGAGCAGTACTTC. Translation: CASSSAATGNEQYF.

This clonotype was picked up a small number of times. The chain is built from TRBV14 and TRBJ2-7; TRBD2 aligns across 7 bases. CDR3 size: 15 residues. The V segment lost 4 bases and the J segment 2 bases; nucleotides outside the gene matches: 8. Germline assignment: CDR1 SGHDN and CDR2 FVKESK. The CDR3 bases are TGTGCCAGCAGCCGCCGACTAGCTTATACCTACGAGCAGTACTTC. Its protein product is CASSRRLAYTYEQYF.

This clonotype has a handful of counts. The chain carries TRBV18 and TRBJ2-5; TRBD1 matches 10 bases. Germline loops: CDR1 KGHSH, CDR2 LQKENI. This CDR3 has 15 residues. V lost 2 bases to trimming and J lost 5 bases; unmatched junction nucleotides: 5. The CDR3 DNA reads TGTGCCAGCTCACCATCGACAGGGGGCTATGAGACCCAGTACTTC. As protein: CASSPSTGGYETQYF.

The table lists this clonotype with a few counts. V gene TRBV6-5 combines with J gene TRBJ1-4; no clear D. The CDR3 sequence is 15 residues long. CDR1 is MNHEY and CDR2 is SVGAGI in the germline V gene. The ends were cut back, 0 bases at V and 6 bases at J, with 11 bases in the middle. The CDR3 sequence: CASSYSNVEDEKLFF. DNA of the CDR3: TGTGCCAGCAGTTACTCGAACGTGGAGGATGAAAAACTGTTTTTT.

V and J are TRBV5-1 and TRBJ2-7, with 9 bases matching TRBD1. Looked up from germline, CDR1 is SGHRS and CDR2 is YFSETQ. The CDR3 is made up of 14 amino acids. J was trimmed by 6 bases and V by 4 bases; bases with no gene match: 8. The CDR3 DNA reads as TGCGCCAGCAGCCTGACAGGGGGTACAGGCGAGCAGTACTTC. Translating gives CASSLTGGTGEQYF.

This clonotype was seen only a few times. The DNA of the CDR3 is TGCAGTGCTAGAGGACGTAACGGGGAGCTGTTTTTT. This codes for CSARGRNGELFF. The gene calls are TRBV20-1 and TRBJ2-2; D gene uncertain. Germline V gene data show CDR1 as DFQATT and CDR2 as SNEGSKA (reference sequence). This CDR3 contains 12 residues. V dropped 1 base and J dropped 7 bases, with 7 bases sitting between them.

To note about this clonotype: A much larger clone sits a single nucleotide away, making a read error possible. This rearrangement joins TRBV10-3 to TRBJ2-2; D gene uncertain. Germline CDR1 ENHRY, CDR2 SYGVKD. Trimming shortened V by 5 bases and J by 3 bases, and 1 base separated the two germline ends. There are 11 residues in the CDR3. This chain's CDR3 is CAISYTGELFF. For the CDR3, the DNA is TGTGCCATCAGTTACACCGGGGAGCTGTTTTTT.

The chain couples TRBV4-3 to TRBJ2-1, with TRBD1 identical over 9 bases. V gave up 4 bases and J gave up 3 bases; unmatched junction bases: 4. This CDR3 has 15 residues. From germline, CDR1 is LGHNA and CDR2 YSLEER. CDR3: CASSPEDRGYNEQFF. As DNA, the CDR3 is TGCGCCAGCAGCCCAGAGGACAGGGGCTACAATGAGCAGTTCTTC.

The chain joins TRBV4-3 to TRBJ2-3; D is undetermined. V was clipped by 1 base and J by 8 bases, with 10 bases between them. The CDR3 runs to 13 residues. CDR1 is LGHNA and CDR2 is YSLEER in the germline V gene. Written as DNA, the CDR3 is TGCGCCAGCAGCCAAGCCTTAGGTGCTACGCAGTATTTT. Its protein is CASSQALGATQYF.

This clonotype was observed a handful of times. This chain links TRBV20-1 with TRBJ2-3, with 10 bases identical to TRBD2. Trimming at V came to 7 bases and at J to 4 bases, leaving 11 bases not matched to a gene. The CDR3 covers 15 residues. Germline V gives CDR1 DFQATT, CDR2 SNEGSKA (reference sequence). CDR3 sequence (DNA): TGCAGTGTAAGATCAGGGACTAGCGTATCAGATACGCAGTATTTT. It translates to CSVRSGTSVSDTQYF.

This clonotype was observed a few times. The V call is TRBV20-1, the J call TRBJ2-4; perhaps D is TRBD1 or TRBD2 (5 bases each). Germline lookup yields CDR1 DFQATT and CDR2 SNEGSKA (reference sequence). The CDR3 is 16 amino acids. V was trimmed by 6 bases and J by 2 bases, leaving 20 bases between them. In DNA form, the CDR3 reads TGCAGTGCCGAGAGGGGCCCTTCACTAACCAAAAACATTCAGTACTTC. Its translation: CSAERGPSLTKNIQYF.

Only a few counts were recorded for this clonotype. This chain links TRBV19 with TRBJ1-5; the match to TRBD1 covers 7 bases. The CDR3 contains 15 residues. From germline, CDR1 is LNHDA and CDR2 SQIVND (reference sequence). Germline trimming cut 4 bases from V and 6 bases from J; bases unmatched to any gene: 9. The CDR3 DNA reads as TGTGCCAGTAGTAAGACAGGGTTGGCGGTTCAGCCCCAGCATTTT. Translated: CASSKTGLAVQPQHF. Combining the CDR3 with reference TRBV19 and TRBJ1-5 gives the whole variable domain DGGITQSPKYLFRKEGQNVTLSCEQNLNHDAMYWYRQDPGQGLRLIYYSQIVNDFQKGDIAEGYSVSREKKESFPLTVTSAQKNPTAFYLCASSKTGLAVQPQHFGDGTRLSIL.

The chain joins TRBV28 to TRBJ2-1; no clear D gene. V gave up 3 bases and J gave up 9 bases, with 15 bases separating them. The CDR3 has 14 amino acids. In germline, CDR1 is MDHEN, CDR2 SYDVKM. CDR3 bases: TGTGCCAGCAGTTTTACCAGGACGTCCACTGAGCAGTTCTTC. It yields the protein CASSFTRTSTEQFF.